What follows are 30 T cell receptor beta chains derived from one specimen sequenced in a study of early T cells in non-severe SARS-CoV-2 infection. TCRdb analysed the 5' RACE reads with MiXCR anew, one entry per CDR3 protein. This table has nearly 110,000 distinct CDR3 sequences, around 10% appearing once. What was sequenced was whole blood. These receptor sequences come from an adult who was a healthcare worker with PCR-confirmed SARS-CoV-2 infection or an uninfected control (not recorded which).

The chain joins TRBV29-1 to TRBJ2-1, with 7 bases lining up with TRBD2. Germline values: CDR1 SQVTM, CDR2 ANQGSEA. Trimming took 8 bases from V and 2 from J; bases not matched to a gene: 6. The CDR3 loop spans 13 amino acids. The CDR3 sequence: CSLGEGPYNEQFF. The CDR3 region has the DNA TGCAGCCTAGGGGAGGGTCCCTACAATGAGCAGTTCTTC.

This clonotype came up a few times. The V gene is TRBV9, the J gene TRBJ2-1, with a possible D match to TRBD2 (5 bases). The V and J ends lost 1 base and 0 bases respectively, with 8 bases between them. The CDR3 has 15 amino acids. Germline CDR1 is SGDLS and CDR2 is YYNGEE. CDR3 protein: CASSVHGSSYNEQFF. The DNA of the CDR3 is TGTGCCAGCAGCGTACATGGGAGCTCCTACAATGAGCAGTTCTTC.

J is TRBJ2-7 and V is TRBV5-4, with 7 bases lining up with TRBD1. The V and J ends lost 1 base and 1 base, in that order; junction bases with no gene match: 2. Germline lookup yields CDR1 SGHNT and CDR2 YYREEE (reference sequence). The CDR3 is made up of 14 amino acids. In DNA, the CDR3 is TGTGCCAGCAGCTTGAAGACAGGGTCCTACGAGCAGTACTTC. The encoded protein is CASSLKTGSYEQYF.

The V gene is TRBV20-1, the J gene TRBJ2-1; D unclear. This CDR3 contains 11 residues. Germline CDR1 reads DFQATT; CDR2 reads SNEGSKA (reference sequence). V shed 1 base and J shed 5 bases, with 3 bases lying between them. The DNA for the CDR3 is TGCAGTGCTAGAGGGGACAATGAGCAGTTCTTC. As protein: CSARGDNEQFF.

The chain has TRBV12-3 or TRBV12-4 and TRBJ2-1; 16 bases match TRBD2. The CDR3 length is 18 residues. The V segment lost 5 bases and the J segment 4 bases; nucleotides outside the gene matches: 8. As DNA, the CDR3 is TGTGCCAGCAGTGGGACTAGCGGGAGGGCCGGGCTATACAATGAGCAGTTCTTC. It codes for CASSGTSGRAGLYNEQFF.

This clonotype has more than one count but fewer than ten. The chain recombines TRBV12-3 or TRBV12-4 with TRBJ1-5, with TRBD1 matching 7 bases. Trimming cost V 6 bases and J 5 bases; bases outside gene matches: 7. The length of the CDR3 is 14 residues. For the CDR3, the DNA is TGTGCCAGCAGCCCCCGGGACAGCTATCAGCCCCAGCATTTT. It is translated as CASSPRDSYQPQHF.

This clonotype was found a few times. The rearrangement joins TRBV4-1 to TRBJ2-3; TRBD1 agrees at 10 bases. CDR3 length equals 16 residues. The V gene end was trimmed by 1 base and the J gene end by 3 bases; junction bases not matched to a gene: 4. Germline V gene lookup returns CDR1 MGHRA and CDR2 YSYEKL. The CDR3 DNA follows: TGCGCCAGCAGCCAAGGGGGACAGGGGTTAACAGATACGCAGTATTTT. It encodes CASSQGGQGLTDTQYF.

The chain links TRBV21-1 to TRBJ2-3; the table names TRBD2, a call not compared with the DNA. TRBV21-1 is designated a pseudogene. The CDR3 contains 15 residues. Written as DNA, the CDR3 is TGTGCCAGCAGGGAGGATAAGAAGGACACAGATACGCAGTATTTT. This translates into CASREDKKDTDTQYF.

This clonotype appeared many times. This chain's CDR3 is CASSLAFAGTQYF. CDR3 coding DNA: TGTGCCAGCAGCTTAGCTTTCGCGGGAACGCAGTATTTT. The chain combines TRBV7-2 with TRBJ2-3; D perhaps matches TRBD2 (6 bases). The CDR3 consists of 13 residues. The V end was cut by 0 bases, the J end by 9 bases, with 10 bases between. Germline CDR1 SGHTA, CDR2 FQGNSA.

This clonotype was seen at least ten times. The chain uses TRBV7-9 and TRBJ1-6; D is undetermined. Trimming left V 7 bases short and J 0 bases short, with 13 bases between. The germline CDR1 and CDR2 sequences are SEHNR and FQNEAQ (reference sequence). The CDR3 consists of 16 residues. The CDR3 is CASTPGSGSYNSPLHF. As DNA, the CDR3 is TGTGCCAGCACCCCTGGGTCGGGCTCCTATAATTCACCCCTCCACTTT.

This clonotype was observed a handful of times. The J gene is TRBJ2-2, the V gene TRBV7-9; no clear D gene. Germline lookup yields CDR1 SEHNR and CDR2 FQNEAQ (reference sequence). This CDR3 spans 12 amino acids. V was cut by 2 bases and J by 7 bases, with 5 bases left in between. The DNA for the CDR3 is TGTGCCAGCAGCTTAAAAGGCGGGGAGCTGTTTTTT. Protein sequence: CASSLKGGELFF.

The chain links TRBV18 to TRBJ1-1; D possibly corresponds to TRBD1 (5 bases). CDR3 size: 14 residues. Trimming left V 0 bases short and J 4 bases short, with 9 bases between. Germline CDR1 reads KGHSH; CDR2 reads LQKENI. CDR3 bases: TGTGCCAGCTCACCACCCGGCAGGGTCACTGAAGCTTTCTTT. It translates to CASSPPGRVTEAFF.

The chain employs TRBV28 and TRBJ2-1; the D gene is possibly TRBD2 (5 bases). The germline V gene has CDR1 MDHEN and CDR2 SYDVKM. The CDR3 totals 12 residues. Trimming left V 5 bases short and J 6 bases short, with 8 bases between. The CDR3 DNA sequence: TGTGCCAGCAGTCTCGGGATCAATGAGCAGTTCTTC. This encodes CASSLGINEQFF.

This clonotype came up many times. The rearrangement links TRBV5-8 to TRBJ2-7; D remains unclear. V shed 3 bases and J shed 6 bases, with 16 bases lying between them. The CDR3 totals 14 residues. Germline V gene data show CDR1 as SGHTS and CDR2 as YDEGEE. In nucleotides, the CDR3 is TGTGCCAGCAGCTGGAACCCCCTCTCTAGCGAGCAGTACTTC. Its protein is CASSWNPLSSEQYF.

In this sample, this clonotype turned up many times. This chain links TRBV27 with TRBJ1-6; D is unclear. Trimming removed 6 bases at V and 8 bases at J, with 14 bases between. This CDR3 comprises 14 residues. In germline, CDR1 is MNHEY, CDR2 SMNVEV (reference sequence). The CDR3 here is CASSIRELYSPLHF. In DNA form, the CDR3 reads TGTGCCAGCAGCATAAGGGAGTTGTATTCACCCCTCCACTTT.

DNA for the CDR3: TGTGCCAGCAGTTTGCGTCGAAGCACAGATACGCAGTATTTT. This codes for CASSLRRSTDTQYF. The chain uses TRBV12-3 or TRBV12-4 and TRBJ2-3, with D unclear. CDR3 size: 14 residues. V lost 3 bases to trimming and J lost 0 bases, with 7 bases between them.

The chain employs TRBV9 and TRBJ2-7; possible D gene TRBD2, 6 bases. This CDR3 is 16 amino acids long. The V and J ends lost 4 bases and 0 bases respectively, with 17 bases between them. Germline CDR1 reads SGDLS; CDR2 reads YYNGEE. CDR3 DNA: TGTGCCAGCAGCCCCCGACTAGACGGGAGCTCCTACGAGCAGTACTTC. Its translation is CASSPRLDGSSYEQYF.

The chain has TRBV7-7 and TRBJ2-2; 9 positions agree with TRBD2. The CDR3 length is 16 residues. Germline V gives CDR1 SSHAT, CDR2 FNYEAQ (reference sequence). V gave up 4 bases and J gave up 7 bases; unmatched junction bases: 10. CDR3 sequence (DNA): TGTGCCAGCAGCTCTACCGGGACTAGCATCAACGGGGAGCTGTTTTTT. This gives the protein CASSSTGTSINGELFF.

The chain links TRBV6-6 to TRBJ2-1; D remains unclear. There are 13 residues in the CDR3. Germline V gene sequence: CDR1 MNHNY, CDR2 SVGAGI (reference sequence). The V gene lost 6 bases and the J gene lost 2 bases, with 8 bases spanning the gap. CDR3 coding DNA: TGTGCCAGCAGCCCCGGACCCTACAATGAGCAGTTCTTC. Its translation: CASSPGPYNEQFF.

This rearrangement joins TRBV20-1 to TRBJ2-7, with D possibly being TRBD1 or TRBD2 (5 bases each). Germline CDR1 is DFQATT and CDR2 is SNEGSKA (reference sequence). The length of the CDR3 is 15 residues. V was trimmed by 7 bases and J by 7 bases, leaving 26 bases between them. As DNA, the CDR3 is TGCAGTGGTTTTCCGAGGGGTCAGGATTTACTAGAGCAGTACTTC. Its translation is CSGFPRGQDLLEQYF.

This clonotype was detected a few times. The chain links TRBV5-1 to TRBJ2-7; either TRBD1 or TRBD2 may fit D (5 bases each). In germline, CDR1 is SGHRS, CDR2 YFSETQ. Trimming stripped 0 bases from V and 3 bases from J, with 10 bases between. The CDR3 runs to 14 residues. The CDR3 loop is CASSLVRDHYEQYF. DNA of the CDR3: TGCGCCAGCAGCTTGGTCAGGGACCACTACGAGCAGTACTTC.

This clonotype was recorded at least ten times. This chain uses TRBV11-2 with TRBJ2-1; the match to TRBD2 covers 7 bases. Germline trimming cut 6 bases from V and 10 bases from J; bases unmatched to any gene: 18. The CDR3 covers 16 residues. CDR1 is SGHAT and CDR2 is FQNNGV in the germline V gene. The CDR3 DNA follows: TGTGCCAGCAGGGGGACGAGACGGGAGGCCAGAGTCGAGCAGTTCTTC. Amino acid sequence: CASRGTRREARVEQFF.

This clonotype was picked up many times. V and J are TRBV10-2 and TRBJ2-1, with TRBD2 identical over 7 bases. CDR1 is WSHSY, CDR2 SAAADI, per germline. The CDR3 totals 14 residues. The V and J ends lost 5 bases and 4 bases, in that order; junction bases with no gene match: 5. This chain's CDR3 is CASSQSGVYNEQFF. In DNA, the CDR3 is TGCGCCAGCAGTCAGAGCGGGGTATACAATGAGCAGTTCTTC.

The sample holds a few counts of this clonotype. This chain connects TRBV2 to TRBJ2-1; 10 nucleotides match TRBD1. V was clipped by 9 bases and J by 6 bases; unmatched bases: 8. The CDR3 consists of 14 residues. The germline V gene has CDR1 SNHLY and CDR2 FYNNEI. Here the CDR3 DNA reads TGTGCCAGGGGACAGGGGAGTTGGGCCAATGAGCAGTTCTTC. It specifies CARGQGSWANEQFF.

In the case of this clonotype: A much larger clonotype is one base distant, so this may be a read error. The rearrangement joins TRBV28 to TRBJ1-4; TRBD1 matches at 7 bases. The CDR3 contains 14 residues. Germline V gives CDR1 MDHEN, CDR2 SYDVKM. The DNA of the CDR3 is TGTGCCAGCAGTCTGGGGACAGTGTATGAAAAACTGTCTTTT. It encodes CASSLGTVYEKLSF.

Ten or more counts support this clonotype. The CDR3 sequence: CASSYSSPGVDYEQYF. The CDR3 nucleotides are TGTGCCAGCAGTTACTCGTCCCCGGGAGTGGACTACGAGCAGTACTTC. J is TRBJ2-7 and V is TRBV6-6; tentatively, D is TRBD2 (6 bases). Trimming took 0 bases from V and 3 from J, leaving 15 bases between them. The CDR3 is 16 amino acids. The germline V gene has CDR1 MNHNY and CDR2 SVGAGI (reference sequence).

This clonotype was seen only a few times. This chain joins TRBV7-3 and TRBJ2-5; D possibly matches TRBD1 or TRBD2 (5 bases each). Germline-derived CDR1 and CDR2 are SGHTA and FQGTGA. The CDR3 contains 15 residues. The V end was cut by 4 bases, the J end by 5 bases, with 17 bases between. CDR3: CASSWTGTRGETQYF. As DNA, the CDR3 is TGTGCCAGCAGCTGGACCGGGACCCGTGGGGAGACCCAGTACTTC.

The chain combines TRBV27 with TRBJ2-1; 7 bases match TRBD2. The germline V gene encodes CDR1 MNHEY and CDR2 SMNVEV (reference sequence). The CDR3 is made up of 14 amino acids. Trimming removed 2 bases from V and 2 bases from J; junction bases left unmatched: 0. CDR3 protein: CASSLSGTYNEQFF. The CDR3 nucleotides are TGTGCCAGCAGTTTAAGCGGGACCTACAATGAGCAGTTCTTC.

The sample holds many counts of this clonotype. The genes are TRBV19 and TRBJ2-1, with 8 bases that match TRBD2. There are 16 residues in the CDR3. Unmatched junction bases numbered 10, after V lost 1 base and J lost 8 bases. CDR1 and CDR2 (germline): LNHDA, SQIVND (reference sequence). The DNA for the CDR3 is TGTGCCAGTAGTATAGGTAATAGCGGGACCGGCGATGAGCAGTTCTTC. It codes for CASSIGNSGTGDEQFF.

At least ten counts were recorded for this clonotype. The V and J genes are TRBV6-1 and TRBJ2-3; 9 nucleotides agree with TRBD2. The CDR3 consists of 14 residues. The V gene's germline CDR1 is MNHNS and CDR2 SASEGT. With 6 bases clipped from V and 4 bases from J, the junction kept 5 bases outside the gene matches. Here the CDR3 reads CASSLSGSADTQYF. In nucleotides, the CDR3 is TGTGCCAGCAGCCTTAGCGGGAGCGCAGATACGCAGTATTTT.